This TCR beta chain is drawn from a study of T cell changes during pregnancy in multiple sclerosis (dated by TCRdb to between 2018 and 2020). At the level of the whole study: The study looked at changes in the T cell repertoire across pregnancy in women with multiple sclerosis.

The protocol used for the library was the immunoSEQ multiplex PCR assay. What TCRdb holds here is the immuneACCESS table cut down to in-frame rearrangements. Part of the clones is not present; checked against another copy, under half of the missing clones reflect an unresolved V gene, and the others are unexplained. Within this sample are tens of thousands of clones, with around 96% of them counted one time only. Jointly, the top ten make up 2% to 3% of the sample. The table lists this clone with a count of one. Its specific antigen is unknown. Base qualities are not recorded, but no much larger clone differs from it by a single base. Sequences were derived from CD8+ T cells from peripheral blood mononuclear cells, sampled after pregnancy. The sequence was obtained from a female donor with multiple sclerosis, enrolled in a pregnancy study.

The base sequence is TGTGCCAGCAGCCCCCCTAGCGGGCCCTACGAGCAGTACTTC. Its product reads: CASSPPSGPYEQYF. Rearrangement joined TRBV7-9 to TRBJ2-7; 8 bases in the junction line up with TRBD2. The CDR3 holds 14 amino acids from the cysteine to the phenylalanine. CDR3 DNA only is kept here, 42 bases in frame from base 1. According to the germline V gene (reference sequence), CDR1 reads SEHNR and CDR2 reads FQNEAQ. Trimmed from V: 5 bases; trimmed from J: 2 bases; junction bases lacking a gene match: 5. The variable domain in full, with residues beyond the CDR3 obtained from the reference TRBV7-9 and TRBJ2-7 genes, is DTGVSQNPRHKITKRGQNVTFRCDPISEHNRLYWYRQTLGQGPEFLTYFQNEAQLEKSRLLSDRFSAERPKGSFSTLEIQRTEQGDSAMYLCASSPPSGPYEQYFGPGTRLTVT.